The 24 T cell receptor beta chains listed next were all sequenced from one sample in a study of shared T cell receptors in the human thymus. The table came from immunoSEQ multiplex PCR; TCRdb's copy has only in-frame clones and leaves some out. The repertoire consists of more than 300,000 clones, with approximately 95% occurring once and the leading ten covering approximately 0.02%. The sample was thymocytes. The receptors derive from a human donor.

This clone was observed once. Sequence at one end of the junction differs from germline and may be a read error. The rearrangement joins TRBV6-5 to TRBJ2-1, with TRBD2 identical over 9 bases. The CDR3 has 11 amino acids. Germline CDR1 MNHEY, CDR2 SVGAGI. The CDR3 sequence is CASGLAGDRVF. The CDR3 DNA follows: TGTGCCAGCGGATTAGCGGGAGATAGGGTCTTC.

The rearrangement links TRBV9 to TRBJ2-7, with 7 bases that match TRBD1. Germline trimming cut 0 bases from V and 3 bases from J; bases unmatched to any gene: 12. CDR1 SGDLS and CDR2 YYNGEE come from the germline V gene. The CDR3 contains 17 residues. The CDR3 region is CASSVDWRQGPLYEQYF. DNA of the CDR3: TGTGCCAGCAGCGTAGATTGGAGACAGGGCCCCCTCTACGAGCAGTACTTC.

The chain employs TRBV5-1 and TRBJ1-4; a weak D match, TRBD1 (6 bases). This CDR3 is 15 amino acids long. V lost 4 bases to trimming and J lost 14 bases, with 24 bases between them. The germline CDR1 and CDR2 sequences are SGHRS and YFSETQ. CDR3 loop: CASSPTSRGGSYLFF. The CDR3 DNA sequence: TGCGCCAGCAGCCCGACCTCCAGGGGAGGTAGTTATCTGTTTTTT.

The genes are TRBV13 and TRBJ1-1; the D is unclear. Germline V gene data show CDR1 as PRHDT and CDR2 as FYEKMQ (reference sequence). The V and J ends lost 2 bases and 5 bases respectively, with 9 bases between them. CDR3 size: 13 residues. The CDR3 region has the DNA TGTGCCAGCAGCTTAATTCTAAGGACTGAAGCTTTCTTT. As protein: CASSLILRTEAFF.

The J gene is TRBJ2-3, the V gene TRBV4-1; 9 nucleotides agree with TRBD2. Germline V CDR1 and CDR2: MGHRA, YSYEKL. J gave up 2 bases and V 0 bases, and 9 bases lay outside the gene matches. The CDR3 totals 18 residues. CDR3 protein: CASSQDLREGHFTDTQYF. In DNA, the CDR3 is TGCGCCAGCAGCCAAGATCTGCGGGAGGGACATTTCACAGATACGCAGTATTTT.

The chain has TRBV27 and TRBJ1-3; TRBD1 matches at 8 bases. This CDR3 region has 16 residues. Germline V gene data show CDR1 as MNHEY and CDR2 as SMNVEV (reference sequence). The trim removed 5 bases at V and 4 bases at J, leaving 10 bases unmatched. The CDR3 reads CASSHSRGQSGNTIYF. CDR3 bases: TGTGCCAGCAGTCACTCCAGGGGGCAGAGCGGAAACACCATATATTTT.

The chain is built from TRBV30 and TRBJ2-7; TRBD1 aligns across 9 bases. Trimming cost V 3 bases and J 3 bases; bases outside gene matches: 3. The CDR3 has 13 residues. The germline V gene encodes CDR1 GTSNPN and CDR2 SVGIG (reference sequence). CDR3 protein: CAWSTGGVYEQYF. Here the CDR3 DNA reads TGTGCCTGGAGCACAGGGGGCGTCTACGAGCAGTACTTC.

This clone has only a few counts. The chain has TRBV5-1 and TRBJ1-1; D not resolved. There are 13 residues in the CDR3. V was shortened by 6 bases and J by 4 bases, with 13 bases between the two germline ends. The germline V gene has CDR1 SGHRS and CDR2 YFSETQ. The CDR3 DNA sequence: TGCGCCAGCACCACGTCTTTAGGCACTGAAGCTTTCTTT. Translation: CASTTSLGTEAFF.

CDR3 region: CASSYSRGNTEAFF. DNA of the CDR3: TGTGCCAGCAGTTACTCGAGGGGCAACACTGAAGCTTTCTTT. This chain joins TRBV6-6 and TRBJ1-1, with TRBD1 as a possible D gene (5 bases). The V end lost 0 bases, the J end lost 2 bases, and 7 bases lay between the germline ends. The CDR3 runs to 14 residues. Germline V gives CDR1 MNHNY, CDR2 SVGAGI (reference sequence).

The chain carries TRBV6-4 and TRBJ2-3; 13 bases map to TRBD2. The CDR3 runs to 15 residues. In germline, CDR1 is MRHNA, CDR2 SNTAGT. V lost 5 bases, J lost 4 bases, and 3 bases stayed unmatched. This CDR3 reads CASSWTSGSPDTQYF. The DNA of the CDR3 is TGTGCCAGCAGTTGGACTAGCGGGAGTCCAGATACGCAGTATTTT.

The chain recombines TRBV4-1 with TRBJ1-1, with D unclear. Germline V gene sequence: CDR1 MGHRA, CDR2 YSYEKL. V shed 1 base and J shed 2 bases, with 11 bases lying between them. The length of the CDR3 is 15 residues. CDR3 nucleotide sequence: TGCGCCAGCAGCCAAGTGGCAGAAGAAAACACTGAAGCTTTCTTT. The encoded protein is CASSQVAEENTEAFF.

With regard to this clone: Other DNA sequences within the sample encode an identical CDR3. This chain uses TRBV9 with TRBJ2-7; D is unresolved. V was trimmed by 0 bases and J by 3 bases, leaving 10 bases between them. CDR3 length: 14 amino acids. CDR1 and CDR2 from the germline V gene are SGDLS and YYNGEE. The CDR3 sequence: CASSVVGSSYEQYF. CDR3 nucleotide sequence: TGTGCCAGCAGCGTAGTGGGGTCAAGCTACGAGCAGTACTTC.

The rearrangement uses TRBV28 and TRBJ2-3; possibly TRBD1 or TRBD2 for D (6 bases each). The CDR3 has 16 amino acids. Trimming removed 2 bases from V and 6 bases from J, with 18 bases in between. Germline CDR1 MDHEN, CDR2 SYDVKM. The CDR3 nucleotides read TGTGCCAGCAGTTTAGGCCGGGGGCTGTCAGTCGATACGCAGTATTTT. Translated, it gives CASSLGRGLSVDTQYF.

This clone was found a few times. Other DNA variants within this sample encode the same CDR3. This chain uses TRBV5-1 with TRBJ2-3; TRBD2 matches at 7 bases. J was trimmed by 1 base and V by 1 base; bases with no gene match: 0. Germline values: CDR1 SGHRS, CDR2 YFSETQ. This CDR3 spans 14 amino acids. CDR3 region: CASSLLAGTDTQYF. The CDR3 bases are TGCGCCAGCAGCTTGCTAGCGGGCACAGATACGCAGTATTTT.

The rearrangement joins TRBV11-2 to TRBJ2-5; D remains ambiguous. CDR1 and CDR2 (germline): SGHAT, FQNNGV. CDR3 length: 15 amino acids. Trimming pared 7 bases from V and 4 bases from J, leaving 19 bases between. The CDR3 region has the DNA TGTGCCAGCACCTCCGGAAGGTCCTCCGTAGAGACCCAGTACTTC. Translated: CASTSGRSSVETQYF.

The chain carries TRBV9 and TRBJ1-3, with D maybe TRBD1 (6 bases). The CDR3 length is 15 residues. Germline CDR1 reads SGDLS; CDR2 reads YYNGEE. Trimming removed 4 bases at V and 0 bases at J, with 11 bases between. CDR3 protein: CASSPGTYSGNTIYF. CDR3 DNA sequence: TGTGCCAGCAGCCCCGGGACATACTCTGGAAACACCATATATTTT.

This chain's CDR3 is CASSVIGRDTEAFF. The CDR3 nucleotides read TGTGCCAGCAGCGTAATCGGCAGGGACACTGAAGCTTTCTTT. The chain employs TRBV9 and TRBJ1-1, with TRBD1 as a possible D gene (5 bases). Per the germline V gene, CDR1 is SGDLS and CDR2 is YYNGEE. The V gene lost 1 base and the J gene lost 3 bases, with 10 bases spanning the gap. The CDR3 spans 14 residues.

The CDR3 sequence: CASSPGGENTEAFF. The CDR3 DNA follows: TGTGCCAGCAGCCCCGGGGGGGAGAACACTGAAGCTTTCTTT. The J gene is TRBJ1-1, the V gene TRBV6-6, with D possibly being TRBD1 (5 bases). The CDR3 has 14 amino acids. The ends were cut back, 6 bases at V and 1 base at J, with 12 bases in the middle. Germline V gives CDR1 MNHNY, CDR2 SVGAGI (reference sequence).

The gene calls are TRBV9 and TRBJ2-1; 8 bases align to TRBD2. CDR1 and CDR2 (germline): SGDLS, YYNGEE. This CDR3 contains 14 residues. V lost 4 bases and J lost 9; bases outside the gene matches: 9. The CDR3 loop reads CASSPLAGVSEQFF. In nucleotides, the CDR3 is TGTGCCAGCAGCCCTCTAGCGGGCGTCAGTGAGCAGTTCTTC.

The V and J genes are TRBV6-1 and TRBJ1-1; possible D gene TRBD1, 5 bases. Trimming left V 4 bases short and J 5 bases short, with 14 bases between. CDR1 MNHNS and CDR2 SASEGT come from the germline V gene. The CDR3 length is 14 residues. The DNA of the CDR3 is TGTGCCAGCAGTGGGGACCCATTGGGAACTGAAGCTTTCTTT. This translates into CASSGDPLGTEAFF.

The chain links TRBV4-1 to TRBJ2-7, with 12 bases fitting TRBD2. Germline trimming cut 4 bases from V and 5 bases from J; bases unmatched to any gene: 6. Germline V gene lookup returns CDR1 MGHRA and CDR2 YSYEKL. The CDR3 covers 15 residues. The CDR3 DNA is TGCGCCAGCAGCCTCCTAGCGGGAGGGCCGGACGAGCAGTACTTC. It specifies CASSLLAGGPDEQYF.

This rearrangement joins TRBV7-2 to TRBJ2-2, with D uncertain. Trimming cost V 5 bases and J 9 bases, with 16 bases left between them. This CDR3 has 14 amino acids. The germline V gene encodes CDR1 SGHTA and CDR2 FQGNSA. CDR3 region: CASSLVKLGRELFF. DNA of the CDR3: TGTGCCAGCAGCCTTGTCAAGTTAGGAAGGGAGCTGTTTTTT.

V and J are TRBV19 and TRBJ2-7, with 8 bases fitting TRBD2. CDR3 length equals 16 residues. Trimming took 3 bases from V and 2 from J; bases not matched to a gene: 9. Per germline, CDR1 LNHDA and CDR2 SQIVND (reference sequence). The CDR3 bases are TGTGCCAGTAGTATCGGAGTAGCGGGAAACCCCTACGAGCAGTACTTC. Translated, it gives CASSIGVAGNPYEQYF.

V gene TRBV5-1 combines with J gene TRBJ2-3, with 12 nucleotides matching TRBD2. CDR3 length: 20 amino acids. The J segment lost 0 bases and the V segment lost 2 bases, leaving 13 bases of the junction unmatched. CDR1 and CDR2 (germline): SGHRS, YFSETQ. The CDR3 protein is CASSLGLAGQAHSSTDTQYF. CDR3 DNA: TGCGCCAGCAGCTTAGGACTAGCGGGACAAGCCCATTCTAGCACAGATACGCAGTATTTT. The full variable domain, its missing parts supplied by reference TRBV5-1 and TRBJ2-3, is KAGVTQTPRYLIKTRGQQVTLSCSPISGHRSVSWYQQTPGQGLQFLFEYFSETQRNKGNFPGRFSGRQFSNSRSEMNVSTLELGDSALYLCASSLGLAGQAHSSTDTQYFGPGTRLTVL.